A single sample is the source of the 7 T cell receptor beta chains below, sequenced in a study of CD8+ T cells in alopecia areata. Treatment specified: oral pan-JAK inhibitor, 5-10 mg twice daily. Extracted RNA was reverse transcribed, and the resulting cDNA served as sequencing template. The repertoire was sequenced with immunoSEQ multiplex PCR; TCRdb's copy has only in-frame clones and lacks some. In the table there are 200,000 to 250,000 clones, more than 45% of which are singletons. Here the sequenced sample was CD4+ T cells sorted from blood, taken at week 4, from a patient treated with tofacitinib. These receptors originate from a human donor with alopecia areata.

A word on this clone: The junction departs from germline at one end; a sequencing error may be responsible. The rearrangement joins TRBV4-3 to TRBJ1-2; a possible D gene is TRBD1 (5 bases). Per germline, CDR1 LGHNA and CDR2 YSLEER. CDR3 length equals 14 residues. The CDR3 region is CASSQAYRDPLLSF. The CDR3, as DNA: TGCGCCAGCAGCCAAGCATACCGGGACCCACTACTCTCCTTC.

This clone was detected only a few times. J is TRBJ1-2 and V is TRBV10-3; no clear D gene. Germline assignment: CDR1 ENHRY and CDR2 SYGVKD. Trimming took off 3 bases at V and 5 bases at J, with 16 bases between the two ends. This CDR3 region has 15 residues. For the CDR3, the DNA is TGTGCCATCAGTGACGAAACTTTCTCGAGTTATGGCTACACCTTC. This translates into CAISDETFSSYGYTF.

This clone has at least ten counts. V and J are TRBV19 and TRBJ1-5; D is unclear. The CDR3 has 15 amino acids. CDR1 is LNHDA, CDR2 SQIVND, per germline (reference sequence). V was shortened by 5 bases and J by 1 base, with 12 bases between the two germline ends. CDR3: CASSFQGESNQPQHF. Here the CDR3 DNA reads TGTGCCAGTAGTTTCCAAGGAGAAAGCAATCAGCCCCAGCATTTT.

The genes are TRBV20-1 and TRBJ2-1; D is unresolved. Germline V gene lookup returns CDR1 DFQATT and CDR2 SNEGSKA (reference sequence). The V and J ends lost 6 bases and 6 bases respectively, with 9 bases between them. CDR3 length equals 11 residues. For the CDR3, the DNA is TGCAGTGCGAGTACAGCCAATGAGCAGTTCTTC. Translation gives CSASTANEQFF.

V usage is TRBV30 and J usage is TRBJ2-2; D gene uncertain. The germline CDR1 and CDR2 sequences are GTSNPN and SVGIG (reference sequence). The V and J ends lost 4 bases and 5 bases respectively, with 8 bases between them. The CDR3 contains 12 residues. CDR3 region: CAWKWGTGELFF. CDR3 in DNA: TGTGCCTGGAAGTGGGGAACCGGGGAGCTGTTTTTT.

The DNA of the CDR3 is TGTGCCAGCAGTGCCTCCGGGACAGATGAAGGCTACACCTTC. It is translated as CASSASGTDEGYTF. The genes are TRBV25-1 and TRBJ1-2, with 7 bases aligning to TRBD1. With V trimmed by 4 bases and J by 8 bases, 10 bases remained unmatched. This CDR3 region has 14 residues. CDR1 is MGHDK and CDR2 is SYGVNS in the germline V gene.

The genes are TRBV29-1 and TRBJ1-2, with D tentatively TRBD1 (5 bases). V lost 3 bases and J 7 bases, leaving 15 bases between the germline ends. CDR1 is SQVTM, CDR2 ANQGSEA, per germline. The CDR3 is 13 residues long. CDR3 in amino acids: CSVDIGGNGGYTF. The CDR3 bases are TGCAGCGTTGATATTGGGGGTAACGGTGGCTACACCTTC.